The 5 T cell receptor beta chains reported below all come from one sample, sequenced in a study of blood T cell repertoires in COVID-19. Some clones are missing from TCRdb's copy, which holds only in-frame ones; the method was immunoSEQ multiplex PCR. The sample lists about 240,000 clones, roughly nine tenths occurring once. The sample comprised peripheral blood. These receptors all stem from a man between 60 and 75 years old who had recovered from COVID-19.

This clone was found once. The chain joins TRBV9 to TRBJ1-4, with a weak D call TRBD1 (6 bases). The V gene lost 0 bases and the J gene lost 8 bases, with 14 bases spanning the gap. The CDR3 length is 15 residues. From germline, CDR1 is SGDLS and CDR2 YYNGEE. CDR3 sequence (DNA): TGTGCCAGCAGCGTAGGTGGACAGACAGGCGAAAAACTGTTTTTT. Its protein is CASSVGGQTGEKLFF.

The chain recombines TRBV19 with TRBJ2-3, with 7 bases lining up with TRBD2. Germline V gene sequence: CDR1 LNHDA, CDR2 SQIVND (reference sequence). The CDR3 runs to 15 residues. V shed 5 bases, J shed 0 bases, and the junction held 5 bases outside the gene matches. The DNA for the CDR3 is TGTGCCAGTAGTCGCGTGCGGGGGAGCACAGATACGCAGTATTTT. It is translated as CASSRVRGSTDTQYF. Complete variable domain (other parts from reference TRBV19 and TRBJ2-3): DGGITQSPKYLFRKEGQNVTLSCEQNLNHDAMYWYRQDPGQGLRLIYYSQIVNDFQKGDIAEGYSVSREKKESFPLTVTSAQKNPTAFYLCASSRVRGSTDTQYFGPGTRLTVL.

This clone showed up just a few times. The chain links TRBV28 to TRBJ2-3; the match to TRBD2 covers 9 bases. Trimming cost V 7 bases and J 4 bases; bases outside gene matches: 12. This CDR3 region has 16 residues. The germline V gene has CDR1 MDHEN and CDR2 SYDVKM. CDR3 loop: CASIIYGGGGADTQYF. As DNA, the CDR3 is TGTGCCAGCATTATTTATGGTGGCGGGGGGGCAGATACGCAGTATTTT.

Details on this clone: One junction end does not reproduce the germline sequence, and a read error may be involved. This chain uses TRBV5-1 with TRBJ2-5, with 8 bases fitting TRBD1. Germline CDR1 SGHRS, CDR2 YFSETQ. The CDR3 has 12 amino acids. The CDR3 is CASSLDGTGRDF. The CDR3 region has the DNA TGCGCCAGCAGCTTGGATGGGACAGGCCGAGACTTC.

The V and J genes are TRBV19 and TRBJ1-2, with 9 bases lining up with TRBD1. The germline V gene encodes CDR1 LNHDA and CDR2 SQIVND (reference sequence). J gave up 4 bases and V 4 bases, and 7 bases lay outside the gene matches. CDR3 length: 15 residues. The CDR3 coding sequence is TGTGCCAGTAGTACTCCGGGACAGGGAGTCTATGGCTACACCTTC. Protein sequence: CASSTPGQGVYGYTF.